This TCR beta chain stems from a study of shared clonotypes between healthy human individuals. Overall study context: The study used three CD4 naive, three CD4 memory, two CD8 naive and one CD8 memory plate per donor.

Everyone who donated was a Caucasian adult who lived in Nashville, Tennessee. Only in-frame clones appear in the TCRdb table, and some are missing; sequencing was by immunoSEQ multiplex PCR. The table has some 2,500,000 clones, roughly 93% seen once. The CDR3 spans 15 residues. The V and J ends lost 2 bases and 3 bases respectively, with 14 bases between them. The germline V gene encodes CDR1 SGHTA and CDR2 FQGTGA. The sample taken for sequencing was naive CD4+ T cells from PBMCs. The subset here: CD45RA+ positively selected. This sequence was found in a man younger than 35 in good health. Some clones in this sample may be carry-over from other donors' samples. V is TRBV7-3 and J is TRBJ2-7, with a weak D call TRBD2 (5 bases). The CDR3 DNA follows: TGTGCCAGCAGCTTAGGCCCCGGCGGGTACTACGAGCAGTACTTC. It codes for CASSLGPGGYYEQYF. Combining the CDR3 with reference TRBV7-3 and TRBJ2-7 gives the whole variable domain GAGVSQTPSNKVTEKGKYVELRCDPISGHTALYWYRQSLGQGPEFLIYFQGTGAADDSGLPNDRFFAVRPEGSVSTLKIQRTERGDSAVYLCASSLGPGGYYEQYFGPGTRLTVT.